The 21 T cell receptor beta chains below come from one sample, sequenced in a study of blood T cell repertoires in COVID-19. Profiling relied on immunoSEQ multiplex PCR, and the TCRdb table lists in-frame clones only, not all of them. This sample yields 350,000 to 450,000 clones, of which 87% are seen a single time; approximately 2.4% belongs to the top ten. Input material: peripheral blood. These receptors were obtained from a woman in her sixties with COVID-19, enrolled during active disease.

The rearrangement uses TRBV11-3 and TRBJ2-1; D not certain. Germline V CDR1 and CDR2: SGHNT, YENEEA. V was shortened by 4 bases and J by 0 bases, with 4 bases between the two germline ends. The CDR3 is 13 amino acids. The chain's CDR3 is CASSSRSYNEQFF. In DNA, the CDR3 is TGTGCCAGCAGCTCTCGCTCCTACAATGAGCAGTTCTTC.

The J gene is TRBJ2-5, the V gene TRBV4-1; 8 nucleotides match TRBD2. Germline V lookup: CDR1 MGHRA, CDR2 YSYEKL. V was clipped by 4 bases and J by 5 bases; unmatched bases: 9. CDR3 length equals 15 residues. CDR3 protein: CASSPPPGGKETQYF. The CDR3 coding sequence is TGCGCCAGCAGCCCCCCTCCGGGGGGGAAGGAGACCCAGTACTTC.

The rearrangement links TRBV7-2 to TRBJ2-7, with TRBD1 matching over 7 bases. The CDR3 runs to 15 residues. V lost 5 bases and J lost 0; bases outside the gene matches: 7. Germline V CDR1 and CDR2: SGHTA, FQGNSA. The CDR3 nucleotides read TGTGCCAGCAGCCCACTTGGACAGGCCTCCTACGAGCAGTACTTC. As protein: CASSPLGQASYEQYF.

The chain is built from TRBV2 and TRBJ2-3; D may be TRBD2 (7 bases). Trimming took off 9 bases at V and 1 base at J, with 14 bases between the two ends. There are 14 residues in the CDR3. CDR1 and CDR2 from the germline V gene are SNHLY and FYNNEI. CDR3 protein: CASTGRGRTDTQYF. DNA for the CDR3: TGTGCCAGTACGGGGCGGGGGCGCACAGATACGCAGTATTTT.

The gene calls are TRBV6-2 or TRBV6-3 and TRBJ2-2; D possibly corresponds to TRBD1 (5 bases). The V end lost 6 bases, the J end lost 5 bases, and 13 bases lay between the germline ends. Germline V CDR1 and CDR2: MNHEY, SVGEGT. The CDR3 covers 14 residues. CDR3 protein: CASSPAGATGELFF. CDR3 coding DNA: TGTGCCAGCAGCCCAGCTGGGGCAACCGGGGAGCTGTTTTTT.

The chain joins TRBV19 to TRBJ2-2; D gene uncertain. The germline V gene encodes CDR1 LNHDA and CDR2 SQIVND (reference sequence). The V end was cut by 5 bases, the J end by 3 bases, with 19 bases between. The CDR3 has 17 residues. CDR3 nucleotide sequence: TGTGCCAGTAGTGGCCCCCGTGGTCCTGGGCACACCGGGGAGCTGTTTTTT. Amino acid sequence: CASSGPRGPGHTGELFF.

This chain connects TRBV5-8 to TRBJ1-2, with TRBD1 matching over 7 bases. CDR3 length: 15 amino acids. J lost 5 bases, V lost 9 bases, and 16 bases had no gene match. Germline values: CDR1 SGHTS, CDR2 YDEGEE. This CDR3 reads CATNIKRGLGYGYTF. The CDR3 nucleotides are TGTGCCACCAACATAAAAAGGGGGCTAGGGTATGGCTACACCTTC.

The V gene is TRBV12-5, the J gene TRBJ1-5; D remains unclear. This CDR3 contains 13 residues. Trimming left V 4 bases short and J 0 bases short, with 4 bases between. Germline loops: CDR1 LGHNT, CDR2 FRNRAP. The CDR3 region has the DNA TGTGCTAGTGGTTCCTATAGCAATCAGCCCCAGCATTTT. The encoded protein is CASGSYSNQPQHF. Complete variable domain (other parts from reference TRBV12-5 and TRBJ1-5): DARVTQTPRHKVTEMGQEVTMRCQPILGHNTVFWYRQTMMQGLELLAYFRNRAPLDDSGMPKDRFSAEMPDATLATLKIQPSEPRDSAVYFCASGSYSNQPQHFGDGTRLSIL.

V usage is TRBV11-3 and J usage is TRBJ2-1; 10 bases are a match to TRBD2. This CDR3 is built from 16 residues. With V trimmed by 3 bases and J by 9 bases, 11 bases remained unmatched. Germline V gene lookup returns CDR1 SGHNT and CDR2 YENEEA. The chain's CDR3 is CASSFASGGHGGEQFF. The DNA for the CDR3 is TGTGCCAGCAGCTTCGCTAGCGGGGGCCACGGGGGTGAGCAGTTCTTC.

The chain recombines TRBV29-1 with TRBJ1-1, with a weak D call TRBD1 (5 bases). The CDR3 covers 12 residues. V was trimmed by 3 bases and J by 11 bases, leaving 16 bases between them. CDR1 and CDR2 from the germline V gene are SQVTM and ANQGSEA. CDR3 residues: CSVDRSRVNAFF. The CDR3 bases are TGCAGCGTTGATCGGAGCAGGGTCAATGCTTTCTTT.

The chain is built from TRBV5-8 and TRBJ2-1; D remains ambiguous. This CDR3 contains 16 residues. Germline-derived CDR1 and CDR2 are SGHTS and YDEGEE. V lost 0 bases and J 12 bases, leaving 22 bases between the germline ends. The CDR3 DNA is TGTGCCAGCAGCTTGGATAGGTCGATCCCCGTGTCGGGGCAGTTCTTC. Translation: CASSLDRSIPVSGQFF.

The V call is TRBV18, the J call TRBJ2-5, with D possibly being TRBD1 (5 bases). The length of the CDR3 is 15 residues. V was pared by 1 base and J by 4 bases, with 13 bases between. Germline CDR1 reads KGHSH; CDR2 reads LQKENI. CDR3 sequence: CASSPQKGPGETQYF. The CDR3 DNA follows: TGTGCCAGCTCACCACAGAAGGGGCCCGGAGAGACCCAGTACTTC.

The J gene is TRBJ2-3, the V gene TRBV7-3; the D gene is possibly TRBD2 (5 bases). Trimming removed 0 bases from V and 1 base from J, with 5 bases in between. The CDR3 extends over 14 amino acids. CDR1 is SGHTA, CDR2 FQGTGA, per germline. CDR3 sequence: CASSLTSGTDTQYF. In DNA form, the CDR3 reads TGTGCCAGCAGCTTAACTAGCGGCACAGATACGCAGTATTTT.

The chain links TRBV27 to TRBJ1-2, with 8 bases lining up with TRBD1. Germline CDR1 and CDR2: MNHEY and SMNVEV (reference sequence). This CDR3 comprises 13 residues. The junction had 10 bases not matched to a gene; V was cut back by 10 bases and J by 6 bases. CDR3 nucleotides: TGTGCCACCAGAGGTCAGGGGGCAGATGGCTACACCTTC. This translates into CATRGQGADGYTF.

The V gene is TRBV10-3, the J gene TRBJ2-3; 7 bases line up with TRBD2. CDR1 and CDR2 from the germline V gene are ENHRY and SYGVKD. This CDR3 contains 13 residues. J gave up 4 bases and V 8 bases, and 6 bases lay outside the gene matches. As DNA, the CDR3 is TGTGCCATCGGGGGGGGAGTAGCAGATACGCAGTATTTT. The encoded protein is CAIGGGVADTQYF.

Only one count was recorded for this clone. J is TRBJ2-5 and V is TRBV29-1; 8 nucleotides line up with TRBD2. The V gene's germline CDR1 is SQVTM and CDR2 ANQGSEA. V shed 7 bases and J 0 bases; nucleotides not matched to a gene: 10. This CDR3 comprises 15 residues. The CDR3 is CSAGVGRGDQETQYF. CDR3 sequence (DNA): TGCAGCGCCGGGGTTGGGCGGGGGGACCAAGAGACCCAGTACTTC.

DNA of the CDR3: TGCGCCAGCAGCCAAGGGGGGACAGAGTATTATAGCAATCAGCCCCAGCATTTT. It yields the protein CASSQGGTEYYSNQPQHF. The chain combines TRBV4-1 with TRBJ1-5, with TRBD1 identical over 7 bases. Per the germline V gene, CDR1 is MGHRA and CDR2 is YSYEKL. V trimming: 1 base; J trimming: 0 bases; junction bases outside the gene matches: 9. This CDR3 is built from 18 residues.

The chain is built from TRBV18 and TRBJ2-5, with TRBD1 matching over 8 bases. Looked up from germline, CDR1 is KGHSH and CDR2 is LQKENI. The CDR3 has 14 amino acids. V trimming: 2 bases; J trimming: 5 bases; junction bases outside the gene matches: 4. DNA of the CDR3: TGTGCCAGCTCACCAAGGACAGGGATGGAGACCCAGTACTTC. Translating it yields CASSPRTGMETQYF.

V usage is TRBV2 and J usage is TRBJ1-4; D remains unclear. The germline gives CDR1 SNHLY, CDR2 FYNNEI. The CDR3 runs to 15 residues. Trimming removed 2 bases at V and 8 bases at J, with 15 bases between. The CDR3 bases are TGTGCCAGCAGTGAAAGCGCAGTAGGTGGAGAAAAACTGTTTTTT. It specifies CASSESAVGGEKLFF.

The rearrangement links TRBV10-3 to TRBJ2-7; D unresolved. Looked up from germline, CDR1 is ENHRY and CDR2 is SYGVKD. Trimming removed 3 bases at V and 3 bases at J, with 6 bases between. CDR3 length: 12 residues. The CDR3 DNA follows: TGTGCCATCAGTGACTTAAACTACGAGCAGTACTTC. Encoded protein: CAISDLNYEQYF.

Points on this clone: This sample includes further DNA sequences coding for the same CDR3. The chain couples TRBV5-1 to TRBJ1-1, with unresolved D. The CDR3 has 13 residues. The V and J ends lost 0 bases and 6 bases respectively, with 9 bases between them. The germline V gene has CDR1 SGHRS and CDR2 YFSETQ. In DNA form, the CDR3 reads TGCGCCAGCAGCTTGGCCGGCAGGTCTGAAGCTTTCTTT. This codes for CASSLAGRSEAFF.